This T cell receptor beta chain was identified during a study of pediatric ulcerative colitis. Study results and caveats: Compared with controls, ulcerative colitis showed greater blood-rectum clone sharing.

During colonoscopy, one to two rectal pinch biopsies were collected. Note on this clone: Its antigen is currently unknown.

This CDR3 spans 14 amino acids. Per the germline V gene, CDR1 is KGHSH and CDR2 is LQKENI. V lost 6 bases and J 2 bases, leaving 13 bases between the germline ends. Libraries were prepared by immunoSEQ multiplex PCR; TCRdb keeps only in-frame clonotypes and omits some of them. The sample has 44,000 or so clones; 78% are singletons. This chain connects TRBV18 to TRBJ1-1; D is undetermined. This clonotype originated in a girl aged 10 to 17 with moderate ulcerative colitis. Sequencing used gut tissue. The CDR3 nucleotides are TGTGCCAGCTCTGTTCGAGAGGGCAACACTGAAGCTTTCTTT. It is translated as CASSVREGNTEAFF. Complete variable domain (other parts from reference TRBV18 and TRBJ1-1): NAGVMQNPRHLVRRRGQEARLRCSPMKGHSHVYWYRQLPEEGLKFMVYLQKENIIDESGMPKERFSAEFPKEGPSILRIQQVVRGDSAAYFCASSVREGNTEAFFGQGTRLTVV.